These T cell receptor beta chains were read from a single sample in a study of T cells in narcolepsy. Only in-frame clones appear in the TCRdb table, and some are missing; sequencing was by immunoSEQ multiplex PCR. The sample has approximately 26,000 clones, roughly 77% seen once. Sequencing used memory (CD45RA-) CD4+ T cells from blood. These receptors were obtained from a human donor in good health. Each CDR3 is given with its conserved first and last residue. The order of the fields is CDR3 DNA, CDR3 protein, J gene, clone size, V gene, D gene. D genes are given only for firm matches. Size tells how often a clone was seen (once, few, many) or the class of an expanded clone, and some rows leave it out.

CDR3nt: TGTGCCTGGAGCAACGGAAACACCATATATTTT
CDR3aa: CAWSNGNTIYF
j_gene: TRBJ1-3
abundance: .
v_gene: TRBV30
d_gene: .

CDR3nt: TGTGCCAGTAGCATGTATGTGGGCGCGGGGTACGGCTACACCTTC
CDR3aa: CASSMYVGAGYGYTF
j_gene: TRBJ1-2
abundance: .
v_gene: TRBV19
d_gene: .

CDR3nt: TGTGCCAGCAGCTTGGGACAGGGGGCCAAAAACATTCAGTACTTC
CDR3aa: CASSLGQGAKNIQYF
j_gene: TRBJ2-4
abundance: .
v_gene: TRBV7-8
d_gene: TRBD1

CDR3nt: TGTGCCAGCAGGGAAACAGGGAGACGGAATCAGCCCCAGCATTTT
CDR3aa: CASRETGRRNQPQHF
j_gene: TRBJ1-5
abundance: .
v_gene: TRBV28
d_gene: .

CDR3nt: TGTGCCAGCAAGGAACGAGTCCGTAGCACAGATACGCAGTATTTT
CDR3aa: CASKERVRSTDTQYF
j_gene: TRBJ2-3
abundance: .
v_gene: TRBV2
d_gene: .

CDR3nt: TGTGCCAGCAGCGTAGGGCCGGGACGGTTCTATGGCTACACCTTC
CDR3aa: CASSVGPGRFYGYTF
j_gene: TRBJ1-2
abundance: .
v_gene: TRBV9
d_gene: .

CDR3nt: TGTGCCAGCAGCCCGGTCGGGGACAGACCCTCTGGAAACACCATATATTTT
CDR3aa: CASSPVGDRPSGNTIYF
j_gene: TRBJ1-3
abundance: once
v_gene: TRBV9
d_gene: TRBD1

CDR3nt: TGTGCCAGCAGCTCCCCCGGCCTGGGGCGGGATACGCAGTATTTT
CDR3aa: CASSSPGLGRDTQYF
j_gene: TRBJ2-3
abundance: .
v_gene: TRBV7-4
d_gene: .

CDR3nt: TGTGCCAGCAGCCTACAGGGGGCCTCGGGCTACACCTTC
CDR3aa: CASSLQGASGYTF
j_gene: TRBJ1-2
abundance: .
v_gene: TRBV27
d_gene: TRBD1

CDR3nt: TGTGCCAGCAGACTTCTCCAGGGAATAGATACGCAGTATTTT
CDR3aa: CASRLLQGIDTQYF
j_gene: TRBJ2-3
abundance: .
v_gene: TRBV6-1
d_gene: .

CDR3nt: TGTGCCAGCAGCGTAGATGGGGCTAATGAAAAACTGTTTTTT
CDR3aa: CASSVDGANEKLFF
j_gene: TRBJ1-4
abundance: .
v_gene: TRBV9
d_gene: .

CDR3nt: TGTGCCAGCAGTGTTCAGCGGTTCACAGATACGCAGTATTTT
CDR3aa: CASSVQRFTDTQYF
j_gene: TRBJ2-3
abundance: .
v_gene: TRBV2
d_gene: .

CDR3nt: TGTGCCAGCAGCGGGGACAGACTAAACTATGGCTACACCTTC
CDR3aa: CASSGDRLNYGYTF
j_gene: TRBJ1-2
abundance: .
v_gene: TRBV5-4
d_gene: TRBD1

CDR3nt: TGTGCCACCAGCAGAGATCTACAGGGGGCTCACCAAGAGACCCAGTACTTC
CDR3aa: CATSRDLQGAHQETQYF
j_gene: TRBJ2-5
abundance: .
v_gene: TRBV15
d_gene: TRBD1

CDR3nt: TGTGCCAGCAGTTCGCCCTCGCGGGATTCTGAAGCTTTCTTT
CDR3aa: CASSSPSRDSEAFF
j_gene: TRBJ1-1
abundance: .
v_gene: TRBV6-5
d_gene: .

CDR3nt: TGTGCCAGCAGCAACAAGGGCGCCAACTACGAGCAGTACTTC
CDR3aa: CASSNKGANYEQYF
j_gene: TRBJ2-7
abundance: .
v_gene: TRBV5-4
d_gene: .

CDR3nt: TGTGCCAGCAGGTCCGGCGGCGGGACTAAGGAGGATGAGCAGTTCTTC
CDR3aa: CASRSGGGTKEDEQFF
j_gene: TRBJ2-1
abundance: .
v_gene: TRBV27
d_gene: TRBD2

CDR3nt: TGTGCCAGCAGTCCAGGAGAAGAGACCCAGTACTTC
CDR3aa: CASSPGEETQYF
j_gene: TRBJ2-5
abundance: .
v_gene: TRBV6-5
d_gene: .

CDR3nt: TGTGCCAGCAGCGCGACGACAGGGACATACACCGGGGAGCTGTTTTTT
CDR3aa: CASSATTGTYTGELFF
j_gene: TRBJ2-2
abundance: .
v_gene: TRBV9
d_gene: TRBD1

CDR3nt: TGTGCCAGTAGTATCCACCCCCCCGCGCCTACTGAAGCTTTCTTT
CDR3aa: CASSIHPPAPTEAFF
j_gene: TRBJ1-1
abundance: once
v_gene: TRBV19
d_gene: .